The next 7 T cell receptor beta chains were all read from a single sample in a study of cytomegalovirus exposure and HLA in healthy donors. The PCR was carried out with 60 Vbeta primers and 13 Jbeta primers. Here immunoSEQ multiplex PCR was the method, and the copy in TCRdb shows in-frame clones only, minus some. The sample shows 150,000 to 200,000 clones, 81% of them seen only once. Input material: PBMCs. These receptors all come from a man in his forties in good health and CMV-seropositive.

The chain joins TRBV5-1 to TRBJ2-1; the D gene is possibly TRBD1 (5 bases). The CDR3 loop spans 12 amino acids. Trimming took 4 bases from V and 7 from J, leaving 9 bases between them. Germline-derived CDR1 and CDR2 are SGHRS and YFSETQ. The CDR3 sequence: CASSTQANEQFF. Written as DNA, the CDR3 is TGCGCCAGCAGCACACAGGCAAATGAGCAGTTCTTC.

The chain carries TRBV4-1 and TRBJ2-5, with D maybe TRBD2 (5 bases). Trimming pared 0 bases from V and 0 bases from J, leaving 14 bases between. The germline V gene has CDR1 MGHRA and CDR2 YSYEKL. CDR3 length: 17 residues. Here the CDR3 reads CASSQESLPSYQETQYF. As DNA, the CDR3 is TGCGCCAGCAGCCAAGAGTCCCTGCCTAGCTACCAAGAGACCCAGTACTTC.

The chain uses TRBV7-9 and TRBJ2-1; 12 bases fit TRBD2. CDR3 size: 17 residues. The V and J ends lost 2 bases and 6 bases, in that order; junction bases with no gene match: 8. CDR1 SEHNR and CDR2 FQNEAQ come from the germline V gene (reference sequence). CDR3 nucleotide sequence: TGTGCCAGCAGCTTAAGGCCTAGCGGGGGGGCCGGCAATGAGCAGTTCTTC. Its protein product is CASSLRPSGGAGNEQFF.

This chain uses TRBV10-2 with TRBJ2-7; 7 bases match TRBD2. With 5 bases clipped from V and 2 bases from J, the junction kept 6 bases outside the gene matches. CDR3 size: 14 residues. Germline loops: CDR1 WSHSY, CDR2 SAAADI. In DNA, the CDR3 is TGCGCCAGCAGTTGGGAGGGTGGCACCTACGAGCAGTACTTC. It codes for CASSWEGGTYEQYF.

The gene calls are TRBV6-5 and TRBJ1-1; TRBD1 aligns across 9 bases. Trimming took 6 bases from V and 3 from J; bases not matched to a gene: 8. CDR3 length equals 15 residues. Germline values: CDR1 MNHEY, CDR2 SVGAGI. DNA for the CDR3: TGTGCCAGCAGATCACAGGGGGCTGGGTACACTGAAGCTTTCTTT. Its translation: CASRSQGAGYTEAFF.

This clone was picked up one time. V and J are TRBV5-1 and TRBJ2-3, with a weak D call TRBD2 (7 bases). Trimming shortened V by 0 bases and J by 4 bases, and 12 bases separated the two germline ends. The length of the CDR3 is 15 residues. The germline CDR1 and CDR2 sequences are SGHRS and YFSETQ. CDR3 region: CASSLAGGRADTQYF. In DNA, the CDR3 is TGCGCCAGCAGCTTGGCCGGGGGGCGTGCAGATACGCAGTATTTT.

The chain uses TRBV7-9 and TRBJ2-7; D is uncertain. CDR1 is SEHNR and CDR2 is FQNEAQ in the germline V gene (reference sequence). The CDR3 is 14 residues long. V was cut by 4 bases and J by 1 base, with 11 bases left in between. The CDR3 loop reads CASSSDTGSYEQYF. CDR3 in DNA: TGTGCCAGCAGCTCCGACACCGGTTCCTACGAGCAGTACTTC. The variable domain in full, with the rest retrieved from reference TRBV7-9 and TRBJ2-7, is DTGVSQNPRHKITKRGQNVTFRCDPISEHNRLYWYRQTLGQGPEFLTYFQNEAQLEKSRLLSDRFSAERPKGSFSTLEIQRTEQGDSAMYLCASSSDTGSYEQYFGPGTRLTVT.